The TCR beta chain described here comes from a study of T-cell reconstitution after alpha-beta-depleted transplantation in children. General study points: Two months or so post-transplant, alpha-beta T cells reportedly derived from several hundred expanded graft clones.

Looked up from germline, CDR1 is SGHTA and CDR2 is FQGTGA. Trimming took off 2 bases at V and 4 bases at J, with 24 bases between the two ends. This CDR3 contains 19 residues. TCRbeta library preparation incorporated unique molecular identifiers. TCRdb itself ran the PCR reads through MiXCR, one entry per CDR3 protein. The table has about 980,000 distinct CDR3 sequences, around 30% seen once. This clonotype has a handful of counts. The antigen remains unidentified. The source is a boy under two years old who had a stem cell transplant for SCID, so the T cells may come from the graft donor. The V gene is TRBV7-3, the J gene TRBJ2-1, with TRBD1 as a possible D gene (8 bases). Here the sequenced sample was PBMCs, mostly from graft donor cells, taken 360 days after TCRalphabeta/CD19-depleted stem cell transplant. The CDR3 DNA follows: TGTGCCAGCAGCTTAGGGTATGCAGCACAGGGGGAGGGATACAATGAGCAGTTCTTC. Amino acids: CASSLGYAAQGEGYNEQFF.